What follows are 11 T cell receptor beta chains derived from one specimen sequenced in a study of blood T cell repertoires in COVID-19. Using immunoSEQ multiplex PCR, the repertoire was profiled, and TCRdb retains in-frame clones only, with some absent. The sample holds under 400,000 clones, 90% seen once. Material for sequencing was peripheral blood. The origin of the receptors is a woman younger than 45 with COVID-19, enrolled during active disease.

The CDR3 spells CAIRRTSDSTDTQYF. In nucleotides, the CDR3 is TGTGCCATCAGACGGACTAGCGACAGCACAGATACGCAGTATTTT. The chain recombines TRBV10-3 with TRBJ2-3; 9 bases match TRBD2. Germline CDR1 ENHRY, CDR2 SYGVKD. The CDR3 has 15 amino acids. V trimming: 6 bases; J trimming: 0 bases; junction bases outside the gene matches: 4.

This chain links TRBV19 with TRBJ1-2; TRBD1 agrees at 7 bases. From germline, CDR1 is LNHDA and CDR2 SQIVND (reference sequence). This CDR3 has 17 residues. V lost 5 bases to trimming and J lost 0 bases; unmatched junction nucleotides: 12. Written as DNA, the CDR3 is TGTGCCAGTAGTCGGGACAGCACAGGACCTTCTAACTATGGCTACACCTTC. Translating gives CASSRDSTGPSNYGYTF. Combining the CDR3 with reference TRBV19 and TRBJ1-2 gives the whole variable domain DGGITQSPKYLFRKEGQNVTLSCEQNLNHDAMYWYRQDPGQGLRLIYYSQIVNDFQKGDIAEGYSVSREKKESFPLTVTSAQKNPTAFYLCASSRDSTGPSNYGYTFGSGTRLTVV.

The chain recombines TRBV7-2 with TRBJ1-1; possible D gene TRBD1, 5 bases. Germline V gene lookup returns CDR1 SGHTA and CDR2 FQGNSA. The V gene lost 7 bases and the J gene lost 1 base, with 19 bases spanning the gap. CDR3 length: 16 residues. CDR3 coding DNA: TGTGCCAGCACCTCGGGGGACCGTCGATCGAACACTGAAGCTTTCTTT. It encodes CASTSGDRRSNTEAFF.

In this sample, this clone turned up a few times. The chain is built from TRBV7-9 and TRBJ1-2; D possibly corresponds to TRBD1 (6 bases). The CDR3 totals 14 residues. Trimming removed 2 bases at V and 2 bases at J, with 9 bases between. Germline V CDR1 and CDR2: SEHNR, FQNEAQ (reference sequence). CDR3 region: CASSLPGQNYGYTF. CDR3 bases: TGTGCCAGCAGCTTACCCGGACAGAACTATGGCTACACCTTC.

The chain recombines TRBV5-4 with TRBJ2-3; 10 bases fit TRBD2. This CDR3 contains 16 residues. In germline, CDR1 is SGHNT, CDR2 YYREEE (reference sequence). V lost 1 base to trimming and J lost 2 bases; unmatched junction nucleotides: 4. The CDR3 loop reads CASSLTSGIPTDTQYF. The CDR3 DNA is TGTGCCAGCAGCTTGACTAGCGGGATCCCCACAGATACGCAGTATTTT.

Only one count was recorded for this clone. CDR3 residues: CALGSEPNYGYTF. The DNA of the CDR3 is TGTGCCTTGGGTTCCGAGCCTAACTATGGCTACACCTTC. The genes are TRBV30 and TRBJ1-2; D not resolved. The CDR3 runs 13 residues. With 7 bases removed from V and 0 bases from J, the gap between germline ends came to 12 bases. Germline CDR1 reads GTSNPN; CDR2 reads SVGIG (reference sequence).

The chain combines TRBV27 with TRBJ2-1; no clear D gene. The germline V gene encodes CDR1 MNHEY and CDR2 SMNVEV (reference sequence). CDR3 length: 16 amino acids. V was trimmed by 5 bases and J by 0 bases, leaving 14 bases between them. The CDR3 loop reads CASSQIAASSYNEQFF. The CDR3 nucleotides are TGTGCCAGCAGTCAGATCGCGGCCAGCTCCTACAATGAGCAGTTCTTC.

CDR3 sequence reads: CASSLVGTVHRETQYF. The CDR3 DNA is TGTGCCAGCAGCTTAGTTGGGACAGTGCACAGAGAGACCCAGTACTTC. V and J are TRBV7-2 and TRBJ2-5, with TRBD1 identical over 7 bases. V was pared by 1 base and J by 4 bases, with 9 bases of the junction left unmatched. Per germline, CDR1 SGHTA and CDR2 FQGNSA. The CDR3 covers 16 residues.

V is TRBV30 and J is TRBJ2-6; TRBD1 is a possible D gene (5 bases). CDR1 and CDR2 (germline): GTSNPN, SVGIG (reference sequence). V was cut by 3 bases and J by 0 bases, with 18 bases left in between. The CDR3 consists of 18 residues. The CDR3 reads CAWSSTGAAISGANVLTF. The CDR3 bases are TGTGCCTGGAGCTCTACAGGCGCGGCCATCTCTGGGGCCAACGTCCTGACTTTC.

This chain uses TRBV7-9 with TRBJ2-7; possibly TRBD2 for D (7 bases). Germline V lookup: CDR1 SEHNR, CDR2 FQNEAQ (reference sequence). CDR3 length: 15 amino acids. V dropped 3 bases and J dropped 6 bases, with 18 bases sitting between them. The CDR3 nucleotides are TGTGCCAGCAGCTTCCTGGGAGGGGACATGCCCGAGCAGTACTTC. Translation gives CASSFLGGDMPEQYF.

The chain employs TRBV6-2 or TRBV6-3 and TRBJ2-1; TRBD2 matches at 15 bases. This CDR3 has 17 amino acids. Germline lookup yields CDR1 MNHEY and CDR2 SVGEGT. Unmatched junction bases numbered 10, after V lost 4 bases and J lost 9 bases. DNA of the CDR3: TGTGCCAGCAGTTTCCGCGAACCGGGACTAGCGGGAGGTGAGCAGTTCTTC. It specifies CASSFREPGLAGGEQFF.